The 11 T cell receptor beta chains presented below share a single source sample, sequenced in a study of cytomegalovirus exposure and HLA in healthy donors. The PCR had 60 Vbeta and 13 Jbeta primers. Produced via immunoSEQ multiplex PCR; TCRdb's table is partial and in-frame only. The table has some 200,000 clones, roughly 80% seen once; the top ten hold 6.3%. Material for sequencing was PBMCs. The receptors originated from a middle-aged man in good health and CMV-seropositive.

This clone was picked up one time. The V and J genes are TRBV5-1 and TRBJ2-7; 8 bases are a match to TRBD2. The CDR3 totals 15 residues. Germline lookup yields CDR1 SGHRS and CDR2 YFSETQ. Germline trimming cut 0 bases from V and 1 base from J; bases unmatched to any gene: 3. The CDR3 protein is CASSLVAGFSYEQYF. The DNA of the CDR3 is TGCGCCAGCAGCTTGGTAGCGGGGTTTTCCTACGAGCAGTACTTC. The entire variable domain, with the rest obtained from reference TRBV5-1 and TRBJ2-7, is as follows: KAGVTQTPRYLIKTRGQQVTLSCSPISGHRSVSWYQQTPGQGLQFLFEYFSETQRNKGNFPGRFSGRQFSNSRSEMNVSTLELGDSALYLCASSLVAGFSYEQYFGPGTRLTVT.

Here the CDR3 DNA reads TGTGCCAGCAGCTTAGAGGGACAGTTTTACGAGCAGTACTTC. It codes for CASSLEGQFYEQYF. This chain connects TRBV11-2 to TRBJ2-7, with 7 bases fitting TRBD1. V shed 0 bases, J shed 4 bases, and the junction held 3 bases outside the gene matches. Germline V gives CDR1 SGHAT, CDR2 FQNNGV. CDR3 size: 14 residues.

The chain has TRBV29-1 and TRBJ2-2, with no clear D. Per germline, CDR1 SQVTM and CDR2 ANQGSEA. With 8 bases removed from V and 0 bases from J, the gap between germline ends came to 10 bases. CDR3 length equals 13 residues. CDR3 DNA: TGCAGCACCTACAGAACGAACACCGGGGAGCTGTTTTTT. Translation gives CSTYRTNTGELFF.

The chain combines TRBV9 with TRBJ2-1, with TRBD1 identical over 9 bases. V was pared by 0 bases and J by 8 bases, with 6 bases of the junction left unmatched. The CDR3 length is 15 residues. Germline CDR1 reads SGDLS; CDR2 reads YYNGEE. This CDR3 reads CASSVVGQGSDEQFF. The CDR3 DNA follows: TGTGCCAGCAGCGTAGTGGGACAGGGTAGCGATGAGCAGTTCTTC.

The J gene is TRBJ2-2, the V gene TRBV9; D remains unclear. The CDR3 consists of 15 residues. Germline lookup yields CDR1 SGDLS and CDR2 YYNGEE. V lost 0 bases and J lost 8, with 14 bases in between. Here the CDR3 reads CASSVGPGFGGELFF. The CDR3 nucleotides are TGTGCCAGCAGCGTAGGACCCGGTTTCGGGGGGGAGCTGTTTTTT.

The chain recombines TRBV11-1 with TRBJ2-1; D is ambiguous. This CDR3 contains 15 residues. V lost 5 bases and J 0 bases, leaving 11 bases between the germline ends. Germline V gene lookup returns CDR1 SGHAT and CDR2 FQDESV (reference sequence). CDR3 in amino acids: CASSPESSSYNEQFF. CDR3 nucleotides: TGTGCCAGCAGCCCCGAGAGTAGCTCCTACAATGAGCAGTTCTTC.

The V call is TRBV5-6, the J call TRBJ1-2; no clear D. Germline-derived CDR1 and CDR2 are SGHDT and YYEEEE. The CDR3 is 14 residues long. V dropped 4 bases and J dropped 8 bases, with 18 bases sitting between them. The CDR3 loop reads CASSMQRADWGYTF. The DNA for the CDR3 is TGTGCCAGCAGCATGCAAAGAGCTGACTGGGGCTACACCTTC.

The chain joins TRBV10-3 to TRBJ1-2; D not certain. CDR1 ENHRY and CDR2 SYGVKD come from the germline V gene. V lost 3 bases and J lost 8, with 16 bases in between. The CDR3 is 14 amino acids. This CDR3 reads CAISEGRAGGGYTF. The CDR3 region has the DNA TGTGCCATCAGTGAAGGGCGAGCCGGCGGGGGCTACACCTTC.

The J gene is TRBJ1-1, the V gene TRBV5-6, with a possible D match to TRBD1 (5 bases). The CDR3 totals 13 residues. V shed 4 bases and J shed 9 bases, with 16 bases lying between them. The germline CDR1 and CDR2 sequences are SGHDT and YYEEEE. In nucleotides, the CDR3 is TGTGCCAGCAGCCAAACAGGAAGAACTAAAGCTTTCTTT. Its translation is CASSQTGRTKAFF.

V gene TRBV11-3 combines with J gene TRBJ2-7; perhaps TRBD2 as D (6 bases). The CDR3 runs to 16 residues. Germline V gene data show CDR1 as SGHNT and CDR2 as YENEEA. Trimming pared 0 bases from V and 1 base from J, leaving 13 bases between. The CDR3 spells CASSLDSGTGSYEQYF. The CDR3, as DNA: TGTGCCAGCAGCTTAGATTCCGGGACTGGGTCCTACGAGCAGTACTTC.

The chain combines TRBV29-1 with TRBJ2-3; 12 bases map to TRBD2. This CDR3 comprises 14 residues. J gave up 5 bases and V 8 bases, and 8 bases lay outside the gene matches. CDR1 and CDR2 (germline): SQVTM, ANQGSEA. CDR3 residues: CSLRLAGEEDTQYF. The CDR3 DNA follows: TGCAGCTTACGACTAGCGGGGGAGGAAGATACGCAGTATTTT.